This is a list of T cell receptor beta chains from one sample in a study of response to subunit inactivated influenza vaccine. MiXCR, run by TCRdb on the RT-PCR reads, gives a single entry per CDR3 protein. The sample consists of roughly 710,000 distinct CDR3 sequences, roughly 15% of them appearing once. The source was PBMCs from blood, collected around two weeks before vaccination. Receptors originate from a middle-aged man who received an inactivated influenza vaccine. Each CDR3 is given with its conserved first and last residue.

>TRBV18|TRBJ1-1|16
CASSPTFGQGRTEAFF
>TRBV7-2|TRBJ2-1|13
CASRNTSSNEQFF
>TRBV6-2/TRBV6-3|TRBJ2-2|16
CASSYSSGGLTGELFF
>TRBV20-1|TRBJ1-5|12
CSAVQGNQPQHF
>TRBV10-2|TRBJ1-2|18
CASSESKRLLQFSHGYTF
>TRBV12-3/TRBV12-4|TRBJ2-1|16
CASSLGTSGVNNEQFF
>TRBV5-1|TRBJ1-6|16
CASSLDGTEGRSPLHF
>TRBV28|TRBJ2-2|13
CASGRLNTGELFF
>TRBV24-1|TRBJ2-2|16
CATSETGQGLTGELFF
>TRBV28|TRBJ2-5|12
CASRTTQETQYF
>TRBV19|TRBJ2-1|11
CASQLGTGQFF
>TRBV20-1|TRBJ2-7|11
CSARGYYEQYF
>TRBV2|TRBJ1-4|13
CASSESGNEKLFF
>TRBV4-1|TRBJ1-4|14
CASSQAARDEKLFF
>TRBV10-3|TRBJ2-5|17
CAISRGTGTENFGTQYF
>TRBV25-1|TRBJ2-3|15
CASSEKDSPTDTQYF
>TRBV28|TRBJ2-1|17
CASSSPRKRQGRDEQFF
>TRBV5-1|TRBJ2-7|16
CASSLSFFRASYEQYF
>TRBV12-3/TRBV12-4|TRBJ2-2|14
CASRTGEGTAELFF
>TRBV4-1|TRBJ2-3|13
CASSPYRTDTQYF
>TRBV28|TRBJ2-7|15
CASSDYVGQGWEQYF
>TRBV5-1|TRBJ1-2|14
CASSLTGGGKGYTF
>TRBV12-3/TRBV12-4|TRBJ2-2|15
CASRVSPANTGELFF
>TRBV6-1|TRBJ1-5|15
CASSIGGQGNQPQHF
>TRBV6-6|TRBJ2-3|11
CASRRGDTQYF
>TRBV7-2|TRBJ2-1|14
CASSFRTEGNEQFF
>TRBV28|TRBJ2-7|14
CASSLTQSSYEQYF
>TRBV7-2|TRBJ2-1|14
CASSSVARFDEQFF
>TRBV15|TRBJ2-7|15
CATSRVAGVRSEQYF
>TRBV20-1|TRBJ2-1|15
CSAIVLAGGPGEQFF
>TRBV5-1|TRBJ2-2|11
CASTVTGELFF
>TRBV29-1|TRBJ2-7|14
CSVGTSGSVGEQYF
>TRBV28|TRBJ2-1|16
CASKTPGTGTDNEQFF
>TRBV20-1|TRBJ2-4|15
CSAVLLPEAKNIQYF
>TRBV6-1|TRBJ2-5|16
CASSEAFGTGKETQYF
>TRBV7-9|TRBJ2-1|13
CASSGNSYNEQFF
>TRBV7-3|TRBJ1-1|15
CASSSGTGSNTEAFF
>TRBV9|TRBJ2-1|16
CASSVGGGRAYDEQFF
>TRBV5-1|TRBJ2-5|15
CASSDTGTVQETQYF
>TRBV15|TRBJ2-1|13
CATSAVSRDRGFF
>TRBV20-1|TRBJ2-1|15
CCARAWTSGNNEQFF
>TRBV5-1|TRBJ1-1|13
CASSYQGFTEAFF
>TRBV29-1|TRBJ1-1|13
CSVLQGFRTEAFF
>TRBV20-1|TRBJ1-1|13
CSARGGGVTEAFF
>TRBV3-1|TRBJ2-7|15
CASSKSLAGPSEQYF
>TRBV11-2|TRBJ2-1|14
CASSLGGLDNEQFF
>TRBV6-1|TRBJ2-1|13
CASRDWTLNEQFF
>TRBV11-2|TRBJ2-6|18
CASSLVWGQGTGANVLTF
>TRBV6-2/TRBV6-3|TRBJ2-7|19
CASSYSIGLAGGKRYEQYF
>TRBV3-1|TRBJ2-5|14
CASSQDQRTETQYF
>TRBV20-1|TRBJ2-1|16
CSARENHRDAYNEQFF
>TRBV3-1|TRBJ2-4|13
CASSQATSKIQYF
>TRBV5-1|TRBJ2-1|13
CASSSDPGDEQFF
>TRBV5-1|TRBJ2-7|15
CASSQAGGTQYEQYF